This TCR beta chain was documented in a study of CD8 T cells in ankylosing spondylitis. Generation of TCR beta libraries employed quantitative 5'-RACE incorporating molecular barcodes. TCRdb reprocessed the 5' RACE reads with MiXCR, giving one entry per CDR3 protein. The sample gives approximately 90,000 distinct CDR3 sequences, 8% to 10% of which show up once; 9.9% is in the top ten. The CDR3 loop spans 13 amino acids. Germline trimming cut 3 bases from V and 3 bases from J; bases unmatched to any gene: 3. Germline CDR1 and CDR2: DFQATT and SNEGSKA (reference sequence). This clonotype was seen at least ten times.

The sequenced material came from blood, either unsorted or a sorted T cell fraction (not recorded which). The genes are TRBV20-1 and TRBJ2-7, with 9 bases that match TRBD1. The clonotype comes from a male donor with ankylosing spondylitis or in good health (not recorded which). CDR3 bases: TGCAGTGCTAGGGGGACAGGGAACTACGAGCAGTACTTC. Protein: CSARGTGNYEQYF.